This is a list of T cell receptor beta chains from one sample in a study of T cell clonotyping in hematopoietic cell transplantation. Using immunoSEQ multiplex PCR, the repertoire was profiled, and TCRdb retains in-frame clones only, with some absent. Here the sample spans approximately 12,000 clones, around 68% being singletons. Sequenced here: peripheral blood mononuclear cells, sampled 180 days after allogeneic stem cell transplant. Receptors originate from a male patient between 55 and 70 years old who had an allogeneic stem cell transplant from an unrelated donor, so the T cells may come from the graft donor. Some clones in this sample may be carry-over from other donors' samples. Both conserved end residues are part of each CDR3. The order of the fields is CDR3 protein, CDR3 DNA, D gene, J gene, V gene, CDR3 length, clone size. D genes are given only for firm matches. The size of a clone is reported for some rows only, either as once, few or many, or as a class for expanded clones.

CASSVLAGASNEQFF,TGTGCCAGCAGCGTACTAGCGGGAGCTTCCAATGAGCAGTTCTTC,TRBD2,TRBJ2-1,TRBV7-6,15,-
CASSLESGLATEAFF,TGCGCCAGCAGCTTGGAATCGGGGCTGGCCACTGAAGCTTTCTTT,-,TRBJ1-1,TRBV5-1,15,few
CASSPNSGGNTDTQYF,TGTGCCAGCTCACCAAATAGCGGGGGGAACACAGATACGCAGTATTTT,TRBD2,TRBJ2-3,TRBV18,16,-
CASRPDDSSPLHF,TGTGCCAGCAGACCGGACGACAGCTCACCCCTCCACTTT,-,TRBJ1-6,TRBV6-6,13,-
CASSARGLIGTDTQYF,TGTGCCAGCAGCGCCCGGGGGTTAATAGGAACAGATACGCAGTATTTT,-,TRBJ2-3,TRBV7-2,16,-
CASSFRTGVETQYF,TGTGCCAGCAGCTTCAGGACAGGGGTGGAGACCCAGTACTTC,TRBD1,TRBJ2-5,TRBV13,14,-
CASSAAGSHEQYF,TGTGCCAGTAGTGCAGCAGGGAGCCACGAGCAGTACTTC,-,TRBJ2-7,TRBV19,13,-
CAWSVNSPLHF,TGTGCCTGGAGTGTTAATTCACCCCTCCACTTT,-,TRBJ1-6,TRBV30,11,-
CASSELGGRKETQYF,TGTGCCAGCAGTGAATTAGGCGGGAGGAAGGAGACCCAGTACTTC,TRBD2,TRBJ2-5,TRBV25-1,15,-
CASSQGGVLSSYNEQFF,TGCGCCAGCAGCCAAGGGGGAGTCCTAAGCTCCTACAATGAGCAGTTCTTC,-,TRBJ2-1,TRBV4-1,17,-
CASSPIQGGYTGELFF,TGTGCCAGCAGCCCGATACAGGGCGGGTACACCGGGGAGCTGTTTTTT,-,TRBJ2-2,TRBV5-4,16,-
CASSRGQGAQPQHF,TGTGCCAGCAGTCGTGGACAGGGGGCCCAGCCCCAGCATTTT,TRBD1,TRBJ1-5,TRBV25-1,14,few
CAISEQKLLFGYTF,TGTGCCATCAGTGAGCAAAAACTATTGTTTGGCTACACCTTC,-,TRBJ1-2,TRBV10-3,14,once
CSVVTGHYEQYF,TGCAGCGTTGTGACAGGACACTACGAGCAGTACTTC,-,TRBJ2-7,TRBV29-1,12,-
CASSDRISVGGVGYTF,TGTGCCAGCAGTGACAGAATCTCGGTTGGTGGGGTTGGCTACACCTTC,-,TRBJ1-2,TRBV25-1,16,-
CASSPRDSNTEAFF,TGTGCCAGCAGCCCGCGGGACAGCAACACTGAAGCTTTCTTT,TRBD1,TRBJ1-1,TRBV7-9,14,-
CASSWEGGPYEQYF,TGTGCCAGCAGCTGGGAGGGAGGCCCCTACGAGCAGTACTTC,TRBD2,TRBJ2-7,TRBV5-6,14,-
CASSSQQGMDYGYTF,TGTGCCAGCAGCTCCCAACAGGGGATGGACTATGGCTACACCTTC,TRBD1,TRBJ1-2,TRBV7-8,15,-
CASTGTTEAFF,TGTGCCAGCACAGGGACCACTGAAGCTTTCTTT,-,TRBJ1-1,TRBV6-5,11,once
CASSYSNPSYEQYF,TGTGCCAGCAGTTACTCGAACCCTTCCTACGAGCAGTACTTC,-,TRBJ2-7,TRBV6-6,14,-
CASSLRAGGKKEQFF,TGTGCCAGCAGCCTCCGGGCAGGGGGAAAAAAAGAGCAGTTCTTC,TRBD1,TRBJ2-1,TRBV6-5,15,-
CASSLLIAGGQKTQYF,TGTGCCAGCAGCTTATTAATCGCTGGCGGGCAAAAGACCCAGTACTTC,-,TRBJ2-5,TRBV11-2,16,-
CASSMGISEGREKLFF,TGTGCCAGTAGTATGGGAATATCGGAAGGAAGAGAAAAACTGTTTTTT,-,TRBJ1-4,TRBV19,16,-
CASSPTGGGYTF,TGTGCCAGCAGCCCTACAGGCGGTGGCTACACCTTC,-,TRBJ1-2,TRBV6-5,12,few